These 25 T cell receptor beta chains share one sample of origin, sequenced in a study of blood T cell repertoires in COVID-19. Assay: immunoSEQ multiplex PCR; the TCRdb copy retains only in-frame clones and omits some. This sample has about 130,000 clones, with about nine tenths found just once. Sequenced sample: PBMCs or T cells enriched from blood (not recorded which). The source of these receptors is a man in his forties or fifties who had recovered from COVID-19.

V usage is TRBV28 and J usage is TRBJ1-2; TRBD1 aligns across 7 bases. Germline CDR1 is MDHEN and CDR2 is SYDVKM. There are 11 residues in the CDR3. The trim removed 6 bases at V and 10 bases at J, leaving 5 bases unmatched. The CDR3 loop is CASRQGPNYTF. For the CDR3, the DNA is TGTGCCAGCAGACAGGGGCCAAACTACACCTTC.

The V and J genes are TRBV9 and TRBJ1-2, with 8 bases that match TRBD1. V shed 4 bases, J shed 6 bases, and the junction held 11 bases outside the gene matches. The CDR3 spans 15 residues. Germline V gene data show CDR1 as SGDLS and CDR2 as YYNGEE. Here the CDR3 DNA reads TGTGCCAGCAGCATAAGGACAGGGAATGTGGATGGCTACACCTTC. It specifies CASSIRTGNVDGYTF.

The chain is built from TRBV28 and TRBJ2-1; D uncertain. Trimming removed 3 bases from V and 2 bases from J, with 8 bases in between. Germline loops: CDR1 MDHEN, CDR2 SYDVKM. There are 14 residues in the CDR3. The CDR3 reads CASSFPPAYNEQFF. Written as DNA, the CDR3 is TGTGCCAGCAGTTTTCCCCCGGCCTACAATGAGCAGTTCTTC.

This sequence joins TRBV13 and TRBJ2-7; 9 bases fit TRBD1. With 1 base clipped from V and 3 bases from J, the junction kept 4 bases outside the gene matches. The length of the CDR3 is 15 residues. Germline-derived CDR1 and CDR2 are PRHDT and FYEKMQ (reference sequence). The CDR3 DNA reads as TGTGCCAGCAGCTTAGCCGGGACAGGGTTCTACGAGCAGTACTTC. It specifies CASSLAGTGFYEQYF.

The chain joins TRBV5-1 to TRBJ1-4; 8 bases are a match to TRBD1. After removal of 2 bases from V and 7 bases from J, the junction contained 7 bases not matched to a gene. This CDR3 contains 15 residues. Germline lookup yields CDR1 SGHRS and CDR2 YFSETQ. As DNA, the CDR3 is TGCGCCAGCAGCTTTATCGGGACAGGACCTGAAAAACTGTTTTTT. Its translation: CASSFIGTGPEKLFF.

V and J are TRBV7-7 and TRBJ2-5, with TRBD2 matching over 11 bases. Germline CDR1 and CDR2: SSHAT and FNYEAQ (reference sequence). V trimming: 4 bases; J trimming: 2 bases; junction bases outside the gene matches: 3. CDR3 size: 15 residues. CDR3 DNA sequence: TGTGCCAGCAGCTGGGGGACTAGCGGACAAGAGACCCAGTACTTC. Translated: CASSWGTSGQETQYF.

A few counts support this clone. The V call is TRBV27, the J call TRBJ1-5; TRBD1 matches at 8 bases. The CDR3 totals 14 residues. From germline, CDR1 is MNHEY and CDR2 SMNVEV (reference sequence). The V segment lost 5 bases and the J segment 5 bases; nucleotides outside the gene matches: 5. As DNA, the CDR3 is TGTGCCAGCAGTCTAACACAGGGGGATCAGCCCCAGCATTTT. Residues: CASSLTQGDQPQHF.

Here the CDR3 reads CASRGQGNTEAFF. DNA of the CDR3: TGTGCCAGCAGGGGACAGGGGAACACTGAAGCTTTCTTT. The chain recombines TRBV2 with TRBJ1-1, with TRBD1 matching over 9 bases. Germline V gives CDR1 SNHLY, CDR2 FYNNEI. With V trimmed by 6 bases and J by 1 base, 0 bases remained unmatched. This CDR3 is built from 13 residues.

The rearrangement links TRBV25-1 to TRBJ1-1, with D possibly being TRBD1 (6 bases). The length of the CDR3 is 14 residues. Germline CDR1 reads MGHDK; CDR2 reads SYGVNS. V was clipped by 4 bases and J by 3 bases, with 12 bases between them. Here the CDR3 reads CASSVGGGDTEAFF. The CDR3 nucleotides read TGTGCCAGCAGTGTAGGGGGTGGGGACACTGAAGCTTTCTTT.

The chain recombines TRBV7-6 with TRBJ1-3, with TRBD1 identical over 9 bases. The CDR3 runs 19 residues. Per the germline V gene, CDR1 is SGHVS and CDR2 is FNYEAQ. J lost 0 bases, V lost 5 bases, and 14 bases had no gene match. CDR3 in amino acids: CASSLRPGQGSSSGNTIYF. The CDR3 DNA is TGTGCCAGCAGCCTCCGCCCGGGACAGGGTTCATCCTCTGGAAACACCATATATTTT.

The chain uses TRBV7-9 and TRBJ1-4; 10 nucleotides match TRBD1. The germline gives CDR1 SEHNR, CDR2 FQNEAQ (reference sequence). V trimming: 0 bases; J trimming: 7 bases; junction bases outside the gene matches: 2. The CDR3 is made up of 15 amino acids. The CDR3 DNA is TGTGCCAGCAGCTTAGCGGGACAGGGGCCTGAAAAACTGTTTTTT. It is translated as CASSLAGQGPEKLFF.

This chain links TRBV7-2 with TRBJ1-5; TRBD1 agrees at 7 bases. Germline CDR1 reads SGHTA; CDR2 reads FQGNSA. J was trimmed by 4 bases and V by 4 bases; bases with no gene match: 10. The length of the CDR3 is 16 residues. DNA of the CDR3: TGTGCCAGCAGCTCGGGGGTTGACAGGGTAAATCAGCCCCAGCATTTT. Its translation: CASSSGVDRVNQPQHF.

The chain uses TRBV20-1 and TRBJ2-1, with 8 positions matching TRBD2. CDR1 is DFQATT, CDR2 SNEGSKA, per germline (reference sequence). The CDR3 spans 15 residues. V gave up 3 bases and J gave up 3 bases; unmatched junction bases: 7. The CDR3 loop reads CSASPVLAGYNEQFF. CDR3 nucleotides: TGCAGTGCTAGTCCCGTCCTAGCGGGCTACAATGAGCAGTTCTTC.

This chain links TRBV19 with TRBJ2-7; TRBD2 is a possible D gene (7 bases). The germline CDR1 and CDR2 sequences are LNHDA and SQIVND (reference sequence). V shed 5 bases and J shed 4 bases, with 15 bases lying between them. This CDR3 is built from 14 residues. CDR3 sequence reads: CASSRGASPYEQYF. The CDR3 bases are TGTGCCAGTAGTCGGGGGGCTAGCCCTTACGAGCAGTACTTC.

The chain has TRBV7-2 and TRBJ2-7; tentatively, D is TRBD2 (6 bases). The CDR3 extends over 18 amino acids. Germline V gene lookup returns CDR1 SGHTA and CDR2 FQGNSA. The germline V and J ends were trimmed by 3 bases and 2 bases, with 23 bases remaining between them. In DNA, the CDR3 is TGTGCCAGCAGCTTCTGGGGTTTGGGGCGGGATACGACCTACGAGCAGTACTTC. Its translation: CASSFWGLGRDTTYEQYF.

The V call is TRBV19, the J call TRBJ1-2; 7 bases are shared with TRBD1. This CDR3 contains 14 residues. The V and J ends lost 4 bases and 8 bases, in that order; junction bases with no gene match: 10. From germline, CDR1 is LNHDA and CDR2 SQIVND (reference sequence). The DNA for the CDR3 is TGTGCCAGTAGTACCCAAGGGGGCATTAACGGCTACACCTTC. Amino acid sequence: CASSTQGGINGYTF.

This CDR3 is CASSFWDRSEAFF. For the CDR3, the DNA is TGTGCCAGCAGTTTTTGGGACAGGAGTGAAGCTTTCTTT. This sequence joins TRBV12-3 or TRBV12-4 and TRBJ1-1; 8 bases agree with TRBD1. This CDR3 has 13 amino acids. The V segment lost 3 bases and the J segment 7 bases; nucleotides outside the gene matches: 4.

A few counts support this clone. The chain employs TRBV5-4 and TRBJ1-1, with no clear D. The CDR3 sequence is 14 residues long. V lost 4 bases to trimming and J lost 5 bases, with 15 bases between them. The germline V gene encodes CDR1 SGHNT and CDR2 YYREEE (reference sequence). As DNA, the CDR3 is TGTGCCAGCAGCGAAGATAGAACCTCGACTGAAGCTTTCTTT. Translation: CASSEDRTSTEAFF.

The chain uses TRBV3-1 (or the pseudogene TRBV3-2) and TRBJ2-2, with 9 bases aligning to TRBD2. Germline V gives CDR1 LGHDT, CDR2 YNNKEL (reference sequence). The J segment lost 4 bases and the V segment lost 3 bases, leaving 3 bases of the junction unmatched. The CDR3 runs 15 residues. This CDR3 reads CASSHASGITGELFF. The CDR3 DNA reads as TGTGCCAGCAGCCACGCTAGCGGGATCACCGGGGAGCTGTTTTTT.

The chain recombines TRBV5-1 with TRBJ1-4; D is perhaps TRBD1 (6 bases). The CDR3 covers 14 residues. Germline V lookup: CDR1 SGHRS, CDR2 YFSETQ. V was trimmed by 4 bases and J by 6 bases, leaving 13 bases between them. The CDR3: CASSGGGVHEKLFF. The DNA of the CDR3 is TGCGCCAGCAGCGGCGGGGGCGTTCATGAAAAACTGTTTTTT.

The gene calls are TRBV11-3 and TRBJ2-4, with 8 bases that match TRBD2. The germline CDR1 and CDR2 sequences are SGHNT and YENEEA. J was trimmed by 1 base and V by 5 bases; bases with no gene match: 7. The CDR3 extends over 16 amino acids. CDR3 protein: CASSPGGAGAKNIQYF. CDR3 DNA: TGTGCCAGCAGCCCGGGAGGGGCGGGGGCCAAAAACATTCAGTACTTC. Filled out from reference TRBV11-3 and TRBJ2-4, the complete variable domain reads EAGVVQSPRYKIIEKKQPVAFWCNPISGHNTLYWYLQNLGQGPELLIRYENEEAVDDSQLPKDRFSAERLKGVDSTLKIQPAELGDSAVYLCASSPGGAGAKNIQYFGAGTRLSVL.

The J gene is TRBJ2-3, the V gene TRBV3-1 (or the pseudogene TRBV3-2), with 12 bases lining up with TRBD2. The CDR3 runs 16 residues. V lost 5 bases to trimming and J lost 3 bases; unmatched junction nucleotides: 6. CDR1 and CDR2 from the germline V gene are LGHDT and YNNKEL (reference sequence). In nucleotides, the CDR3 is TGTGCCAGCAGCATTGGACTAGCGGGGAAAACAGATACGCAGTATTTT. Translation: CASSIGLAGKTDTQYF.

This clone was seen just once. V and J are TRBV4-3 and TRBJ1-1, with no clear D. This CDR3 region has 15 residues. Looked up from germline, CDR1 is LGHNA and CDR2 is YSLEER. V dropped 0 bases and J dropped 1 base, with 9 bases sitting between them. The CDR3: CASSQETQTNTEAFF. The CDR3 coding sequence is TGCGCCAGCAGCCAAGAAACACAAACGAACACTGAAGCTTTCTTT.

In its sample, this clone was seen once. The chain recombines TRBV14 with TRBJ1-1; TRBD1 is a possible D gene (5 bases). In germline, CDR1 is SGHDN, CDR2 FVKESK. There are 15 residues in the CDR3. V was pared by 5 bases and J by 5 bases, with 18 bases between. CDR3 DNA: TGTGCCAGCAGCTCAAACAGGCAGGGAGGGACTGAAGCTTTCTTT. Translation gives CASSSNRQGGTEAFF.

Here the CDR3 reads CASSPGQGSYNEQFF. As DNA, the CDR3 is TGTGCCAGCAGTCCCGGACAGGGCTCCTACAATGAGCAGTTCTTC. V is TRBV28 and J is TRBJ2-1, with 8 bases identical to TRBD1. The CDR3 runs 15 residues. J was trimmed by 0 bases and V by 5 bases; bases with no gene match: 3. Germline V gives CDR1 MDHEN, CDR2 SYDVKM. Complete variable domain (other parts from reference TRBV28 and TRBJ2-1): DVKVTQSSRYLVKRTGEKVFLECVQDMDHENMFWYRQDPGLGLRLIYFSYDVKMKEKGDIPEGYSVSREKKERFSLILESASTNQTSMYLCASSPGQGSYNEQFFGPGTRLTVL.